The following is a T cell receptor (beta chain) sequence with its context. Antigen specificity is unknown. The ends lost 4 bases at V and 5 bases at J; junction bases unmatched: 7. In germline, CDR1 is SGHTA, CDR2 FQGNSA. The CDR3 has 15 amino acids. A multiplex PCR was run with 60 Vbeta primers and 13 Jbeta primers. The data were produced by immunoSEQ multiplex PCR, yet TCRdb's version contains in-frame clones alone and is incomplete. This repertoire shows 110,000 to 150,000 clones, 68% found once; its top ten account for about 4.1%. This sample stems from a study of cytomegalovirus exposure and HLA in healthy donors. Study conclusions and caveats: Presence/absence analyses supposed approximately even sequencing depth among donors. Analysis was performed later, and it showed HLA-associated TCR beta chains to be more clonally expanded than equally common others.

Participants comprised healthy donors of bone marrow. The chain is built from TRBV7-2 and TRBJ2-2, with 7 positions matching TRBD1. Sequencing input: PBMCs. This sequence was found in a man aged 55 to 70 in good health and CMV-seronegative. The CDR3 loop is CASSSQGRETGELFF. The CDR3 coding sequence is TGTGCCAGCAGCTCACAGGGGAGAGAGACCGGGGAGCTGTTTTTT.